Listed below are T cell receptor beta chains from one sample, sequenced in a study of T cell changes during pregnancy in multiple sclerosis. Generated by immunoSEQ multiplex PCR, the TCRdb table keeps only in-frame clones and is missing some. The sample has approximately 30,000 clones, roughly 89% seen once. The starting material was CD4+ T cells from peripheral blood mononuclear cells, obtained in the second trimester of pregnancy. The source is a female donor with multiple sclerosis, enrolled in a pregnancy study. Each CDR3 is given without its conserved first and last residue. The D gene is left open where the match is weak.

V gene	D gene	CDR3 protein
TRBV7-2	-	ASSSTGSNYGYT
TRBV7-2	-	ASSLAVQGEQY
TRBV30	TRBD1	AWSRGQVAF
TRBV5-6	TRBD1	ASSLRTGWTDTQY
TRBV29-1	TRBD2	SVETSGSDLRAYNEQF
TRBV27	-	ASSFDGRNTEAF
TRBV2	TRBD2	ASRGTSGSTDTQY
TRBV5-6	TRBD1	ASSFGQGEVGYT
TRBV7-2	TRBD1	ASSPTGTGSEKLF
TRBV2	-	ASSQSRQGRTGELF
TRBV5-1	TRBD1	ASRPGQGYTGELF
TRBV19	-	ASNGEAKNIQY
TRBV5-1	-	ASSFGRETQY
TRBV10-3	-	AITESPDTDTQY
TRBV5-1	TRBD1	ASSLGTGQGTYEQY
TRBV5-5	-	ASSLTRRLPQH